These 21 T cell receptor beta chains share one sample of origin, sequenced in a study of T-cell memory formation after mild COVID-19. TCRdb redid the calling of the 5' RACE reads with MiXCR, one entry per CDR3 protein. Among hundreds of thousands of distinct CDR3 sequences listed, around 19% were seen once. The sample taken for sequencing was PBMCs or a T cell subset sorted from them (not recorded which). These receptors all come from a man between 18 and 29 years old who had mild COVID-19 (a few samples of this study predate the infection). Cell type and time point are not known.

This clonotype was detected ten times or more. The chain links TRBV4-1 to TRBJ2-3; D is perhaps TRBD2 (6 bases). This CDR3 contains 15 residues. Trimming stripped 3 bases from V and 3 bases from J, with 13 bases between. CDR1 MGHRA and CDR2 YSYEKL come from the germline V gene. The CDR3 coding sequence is TGCGCCAGCAGCCACACAAGGCTAGCGACAGATACGCAGTATTTT. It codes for CASSHTRLATDTQYF.

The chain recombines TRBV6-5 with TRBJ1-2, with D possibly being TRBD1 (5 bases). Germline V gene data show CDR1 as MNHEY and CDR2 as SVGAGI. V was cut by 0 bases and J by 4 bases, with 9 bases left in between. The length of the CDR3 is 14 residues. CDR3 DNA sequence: TGTGCCAGCAGTTACTCGTCAGGGATCTATGGCTACACCTTC. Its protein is CASSYSSGIYGYTF.

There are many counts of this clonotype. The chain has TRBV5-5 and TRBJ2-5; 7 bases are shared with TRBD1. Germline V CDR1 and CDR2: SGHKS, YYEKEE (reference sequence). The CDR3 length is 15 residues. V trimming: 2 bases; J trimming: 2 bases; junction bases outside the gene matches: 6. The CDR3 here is CASSFTPGQQETQYF. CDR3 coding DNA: TGTGCCAGCAGCTTCACACCGGGACAGCAAGAGACCCAGTACTTC.

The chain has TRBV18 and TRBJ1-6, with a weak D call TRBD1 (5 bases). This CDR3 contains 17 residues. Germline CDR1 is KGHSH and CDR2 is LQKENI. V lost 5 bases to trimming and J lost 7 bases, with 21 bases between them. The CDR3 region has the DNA TGTGCCAGCTCAACAACAGCCCCAGGGCGGACGAATTCACCCCTCCACTTT. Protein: CASSTTAPGRTNSPLHF.

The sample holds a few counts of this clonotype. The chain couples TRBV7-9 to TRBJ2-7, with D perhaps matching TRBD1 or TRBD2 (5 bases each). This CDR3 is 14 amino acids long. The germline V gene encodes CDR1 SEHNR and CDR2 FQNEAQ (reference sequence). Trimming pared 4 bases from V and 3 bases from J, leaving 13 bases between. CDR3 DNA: TGTGCCAGCAGCTCCCCGGGACGGAGCTACGAGCAGTACTTC. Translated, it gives CASSSPGRSYEQYF.

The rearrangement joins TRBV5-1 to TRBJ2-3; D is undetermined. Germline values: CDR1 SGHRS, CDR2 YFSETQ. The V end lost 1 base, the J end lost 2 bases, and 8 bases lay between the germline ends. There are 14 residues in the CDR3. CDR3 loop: CASSLQAPTDTQYF. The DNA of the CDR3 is TGCGCCAGCAGCTTGCAGGCTCCCACAGATACGCAGTATTTT.

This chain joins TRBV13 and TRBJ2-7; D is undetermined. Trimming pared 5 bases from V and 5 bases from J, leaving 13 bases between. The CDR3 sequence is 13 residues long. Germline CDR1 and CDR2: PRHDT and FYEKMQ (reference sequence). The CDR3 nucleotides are TGTGCCAGCAGCCTCCCTCGGGCAAACGAGCAGTACTTC. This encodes CASSLPRANEQYF.

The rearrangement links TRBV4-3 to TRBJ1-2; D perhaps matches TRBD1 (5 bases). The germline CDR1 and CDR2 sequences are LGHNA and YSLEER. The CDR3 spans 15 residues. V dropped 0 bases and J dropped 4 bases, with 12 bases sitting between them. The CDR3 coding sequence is TGCGCCAGCAGCCAAGATCTCAGGGAGGGCTATGGCTACACCTTC. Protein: CASSQDLREGYGYTF.

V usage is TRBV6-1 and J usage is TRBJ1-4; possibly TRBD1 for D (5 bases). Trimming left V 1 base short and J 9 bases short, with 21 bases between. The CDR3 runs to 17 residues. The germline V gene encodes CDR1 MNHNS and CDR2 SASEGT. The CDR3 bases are TGTGCCAGCAGTGAAGACCCCTGGGACCCGGGAGAGCAAAAACTGTTTTTT. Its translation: CASSEDPWDPGEQKLFF.

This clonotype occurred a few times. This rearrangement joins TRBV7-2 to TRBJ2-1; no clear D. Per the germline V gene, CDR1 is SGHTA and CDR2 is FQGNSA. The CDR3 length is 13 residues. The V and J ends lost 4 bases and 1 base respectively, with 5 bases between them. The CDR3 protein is CASSSTSYNEQFF. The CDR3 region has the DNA TGTGCCAGCAGCTCCACGTCCTACAATGAGCAGTTCTTC.

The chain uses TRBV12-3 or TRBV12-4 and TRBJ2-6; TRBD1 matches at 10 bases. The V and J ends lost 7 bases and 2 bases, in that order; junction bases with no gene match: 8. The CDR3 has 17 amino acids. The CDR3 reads CASKTGTGEPGANVLTF. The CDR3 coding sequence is TGTGCCAGCAAAACCGGGACAGGGGAGCCTGGGGCCAACGTCCTGACTTTC.

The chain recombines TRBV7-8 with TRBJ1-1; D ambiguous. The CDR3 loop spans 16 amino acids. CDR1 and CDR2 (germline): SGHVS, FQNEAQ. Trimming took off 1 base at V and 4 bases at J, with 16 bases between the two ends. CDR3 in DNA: TGTGCCAGCAGCTTAGGCTCCGCGCCGGGAGTCACTGAAGCTTTCTTT. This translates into CASSLGSAPGVTEAFF.

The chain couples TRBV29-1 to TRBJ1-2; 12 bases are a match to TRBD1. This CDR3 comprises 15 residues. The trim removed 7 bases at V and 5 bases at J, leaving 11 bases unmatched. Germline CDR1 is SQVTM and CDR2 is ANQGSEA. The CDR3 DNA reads TGCAGCGCCACCGGGACAGGGGGCGCCTATTATGGCTACACCTTC. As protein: CSATGTGGAYYGYTF.

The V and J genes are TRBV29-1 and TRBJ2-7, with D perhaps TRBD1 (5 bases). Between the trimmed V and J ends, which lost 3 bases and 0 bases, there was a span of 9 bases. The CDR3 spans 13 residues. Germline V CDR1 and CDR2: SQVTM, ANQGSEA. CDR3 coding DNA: TGCAGCGTTGAGGGGCCCCTCTCCTACGAGCAGTACTTC. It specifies CSVEGPLSYEQYF.

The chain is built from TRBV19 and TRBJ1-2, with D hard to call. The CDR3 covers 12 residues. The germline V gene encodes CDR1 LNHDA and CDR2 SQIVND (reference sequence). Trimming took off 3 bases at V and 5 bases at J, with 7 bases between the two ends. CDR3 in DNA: TGTGCCAGTAGTATGGGAACTTATGGCTACACCTTC. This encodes CASSMGTYGYTF.

The CDR3 sequence is CASSPRQGPAETQYF. CDR3 sequence (DNA): TGCGCCAGCAGCCCACGACAGGGGCCTGCGGAGACCCAGTACTTC. This chain uses TRBV5-1 with TRBJ2-5, with 8 positions matching TRBD1. After removal of 4 bases from V and 5 bases from J, the junction contained 10 bases not matched to a gene. Germline CDR1 and CDR2: SGHRS and YFSETQ. The length of the CDR3 is 15 residues.

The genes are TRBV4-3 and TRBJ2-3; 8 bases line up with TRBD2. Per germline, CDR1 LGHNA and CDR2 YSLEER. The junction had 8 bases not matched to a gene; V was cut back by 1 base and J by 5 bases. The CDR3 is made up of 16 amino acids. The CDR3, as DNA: TGCGCCAGCAGCCAAGCCAGCGGGGGAAAGGAAGATACGCAGTATTTT. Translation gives CASSQASGGKEDTQYF.

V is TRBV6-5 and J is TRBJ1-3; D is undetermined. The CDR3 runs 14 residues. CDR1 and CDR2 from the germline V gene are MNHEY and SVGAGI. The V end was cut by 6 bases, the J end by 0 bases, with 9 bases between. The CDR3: CASRSPSSGNTIYF. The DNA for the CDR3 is TGTGCCAGCAGAAGTCCGAGCTCTGGAAACACCATATATTTT.

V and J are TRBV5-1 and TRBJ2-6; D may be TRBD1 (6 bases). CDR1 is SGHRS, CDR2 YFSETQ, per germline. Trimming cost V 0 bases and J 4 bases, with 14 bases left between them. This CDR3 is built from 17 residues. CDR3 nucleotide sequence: TGCGCCAGCAGCTTGGGCAGGGGCTCTTTAGGGGCCAACGTCCTGACTTTC. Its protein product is CASSLGRGSLGANVLTF.

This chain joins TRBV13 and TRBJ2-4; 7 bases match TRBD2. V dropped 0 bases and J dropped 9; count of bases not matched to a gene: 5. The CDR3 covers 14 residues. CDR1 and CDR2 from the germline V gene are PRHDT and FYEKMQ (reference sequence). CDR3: CASSLGGGGTIQYF. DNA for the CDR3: TGTGCCAGCAGCTTAGGTGGGGGGGGAACCATTCAGTACTTC.

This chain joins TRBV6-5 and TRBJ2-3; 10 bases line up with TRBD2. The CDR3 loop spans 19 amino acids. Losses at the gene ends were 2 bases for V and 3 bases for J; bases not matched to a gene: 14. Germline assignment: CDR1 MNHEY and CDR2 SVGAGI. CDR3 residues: CASSYQRLAGLGVTDTQYF. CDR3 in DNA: TGTGCCAGCAGTTACCAGCGACTAGCGGGCTTGGGGGTGACAGATACGCAGTATTTT.